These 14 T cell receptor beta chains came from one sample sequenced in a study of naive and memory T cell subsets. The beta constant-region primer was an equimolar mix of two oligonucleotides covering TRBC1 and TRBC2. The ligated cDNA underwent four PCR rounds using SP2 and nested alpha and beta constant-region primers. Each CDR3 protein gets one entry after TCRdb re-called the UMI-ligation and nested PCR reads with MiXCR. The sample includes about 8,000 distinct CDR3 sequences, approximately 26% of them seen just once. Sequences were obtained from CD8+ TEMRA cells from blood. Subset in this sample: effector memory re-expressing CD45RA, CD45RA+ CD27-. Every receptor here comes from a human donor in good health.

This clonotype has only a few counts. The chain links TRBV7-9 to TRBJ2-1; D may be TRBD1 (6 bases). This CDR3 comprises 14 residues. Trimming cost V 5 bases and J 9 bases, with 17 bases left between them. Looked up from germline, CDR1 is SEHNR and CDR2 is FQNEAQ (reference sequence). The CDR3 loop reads CASSPPKGGSEQFF. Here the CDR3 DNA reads TGTGCCAGCAGCCCGCCCAAAGGGGGTAGTGAGCAGTTCTTC.

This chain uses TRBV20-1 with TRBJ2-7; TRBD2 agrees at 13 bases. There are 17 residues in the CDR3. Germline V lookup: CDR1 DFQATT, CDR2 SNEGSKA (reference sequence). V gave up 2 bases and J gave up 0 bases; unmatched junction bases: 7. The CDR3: CSARPTSGGPSSYEQYF. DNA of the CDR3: TGCAGTGCTAGACCGACTAGCGGGGGGCCCAGCTCCTACGAGCAGTACTTC.

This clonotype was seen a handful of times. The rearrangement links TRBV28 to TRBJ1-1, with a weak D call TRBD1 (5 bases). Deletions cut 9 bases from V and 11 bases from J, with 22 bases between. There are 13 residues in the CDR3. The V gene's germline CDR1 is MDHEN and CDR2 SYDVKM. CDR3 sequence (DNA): TGTGCCAGTGGGGAGGGGACGAACCGAGATGCTTTCTTT. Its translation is CASGEGTNRDAFF. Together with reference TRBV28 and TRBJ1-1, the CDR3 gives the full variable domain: DVKVTQSSRYLVKRTGEKVFLECVQDMDHENMFWYRQDPGLGLRLIYFSYDVKMKEKGDIPEGYSVSREKKERFSLILESASTNQTSMYLCASGEGTNRDAFFGQGTRLTVV.

The CDR3 loop is CATSDQRGGNEQFF. In DNA, the CDR3 is TGTGCCACCAGTGACCAGCGGGGAGGGAATGAGCAGTTCTTC. This chain connects TRBV24-1 to TRBJ2-1; 7 bases agree with TRBD2. This CDR3 is built from 14 residues. The V segment lost 4 bases and the J segment 7 bases; nucleotides outside the gene matches: 6. Germline CDR1 is KGHDR and CDR2 is SFDVKD.

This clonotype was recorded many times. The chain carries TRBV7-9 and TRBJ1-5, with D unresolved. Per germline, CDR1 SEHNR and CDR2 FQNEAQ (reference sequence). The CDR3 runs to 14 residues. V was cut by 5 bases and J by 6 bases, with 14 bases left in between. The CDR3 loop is CASSPSYHVQPQHF. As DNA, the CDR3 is TGTGCCAGCAGCCCCAGTTACCACGTTCAGCCCCAGCATTTT.

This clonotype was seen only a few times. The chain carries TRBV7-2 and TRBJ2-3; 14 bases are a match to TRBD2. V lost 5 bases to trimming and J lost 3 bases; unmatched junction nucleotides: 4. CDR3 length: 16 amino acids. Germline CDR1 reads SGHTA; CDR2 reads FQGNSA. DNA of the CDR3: TGTGCCAGCAGCCTTGGGACTAGCGGGAGTACAGATACGCAGTATTTT. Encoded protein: CASSLGTSGSTDTQYF.

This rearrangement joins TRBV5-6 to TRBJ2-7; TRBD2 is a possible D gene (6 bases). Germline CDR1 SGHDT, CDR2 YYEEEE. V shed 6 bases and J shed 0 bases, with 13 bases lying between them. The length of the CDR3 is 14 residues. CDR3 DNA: TGTGCCAGCACCCTGGAGGGTGACTCCTACGAGCAGTACTTC. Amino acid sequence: CASTLEGDSYEQYF.

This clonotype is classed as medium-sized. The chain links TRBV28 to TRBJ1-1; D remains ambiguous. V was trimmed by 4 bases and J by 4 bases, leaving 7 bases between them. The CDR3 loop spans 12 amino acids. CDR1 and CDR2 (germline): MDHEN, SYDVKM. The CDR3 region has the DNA TGTGCCAGCAGTTGCGAGGTCACTGAAGCTTTCTTT. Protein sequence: CASSCEVTEAFF.

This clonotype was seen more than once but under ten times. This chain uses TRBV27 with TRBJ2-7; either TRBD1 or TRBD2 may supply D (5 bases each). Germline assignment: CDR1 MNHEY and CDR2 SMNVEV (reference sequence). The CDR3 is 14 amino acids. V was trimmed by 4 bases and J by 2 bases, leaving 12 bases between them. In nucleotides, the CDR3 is TGTGCCAGCAGTTCGAGAGGGGCCACCTACGAGCAGTACTTC. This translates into CASSSRGATYEQYF.

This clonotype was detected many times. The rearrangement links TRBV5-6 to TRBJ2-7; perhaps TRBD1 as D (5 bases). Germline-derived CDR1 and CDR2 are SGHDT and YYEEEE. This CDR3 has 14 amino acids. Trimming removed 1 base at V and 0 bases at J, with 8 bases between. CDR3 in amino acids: CASSLRQSSYEQYF. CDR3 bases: TGTGCCAGCAGCTTGAGACAGAGCTCCTACGAGCAGTACTTC.

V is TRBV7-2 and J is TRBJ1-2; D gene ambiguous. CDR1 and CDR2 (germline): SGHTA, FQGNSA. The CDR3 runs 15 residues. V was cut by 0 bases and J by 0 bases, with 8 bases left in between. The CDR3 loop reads CASSLAHSANYGYTF. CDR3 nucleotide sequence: TGTGCCAGCAGCTTAGCGCATTCAGCTAACTATGGCTACACCTTC.

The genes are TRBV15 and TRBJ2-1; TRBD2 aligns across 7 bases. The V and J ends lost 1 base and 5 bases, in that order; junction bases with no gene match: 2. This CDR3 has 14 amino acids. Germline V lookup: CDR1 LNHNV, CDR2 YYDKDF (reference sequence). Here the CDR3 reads CATSRGGLNNEQFF. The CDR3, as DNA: TGTGCCACCAGCAGAGGGGGACTAAACAATGAGCAGTTCTTC.

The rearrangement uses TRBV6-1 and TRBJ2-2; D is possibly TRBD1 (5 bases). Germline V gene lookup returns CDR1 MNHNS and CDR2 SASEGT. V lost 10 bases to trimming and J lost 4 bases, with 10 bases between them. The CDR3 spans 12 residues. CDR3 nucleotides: TGTGCCACCGGACAAACCACCGGGGAGCTGTTTTTT. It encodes CATGQTTGELFF.

The CDR3 loop is CASSRDRGYEQYF. DNA for the CDR3: TGTGCCAGCAGCCGGGACAGGGGATACGAGCAGTACTTC. V usage is TRBV7-9 and J usage is TRBJ2-7; 10 bases match TRBD1. After removal of 5 bases from V and 4 bases from J, the junction contained 2 bases not matched to a gene. This CDR3 is 13 amino acids long. Germline loops: CDR1 SEHNR, CDR2 FQNEAQ (reference sequence).